One and the same sample provided the 5 T cell receptor beta chains below, sequenced in a study of T cells in women clearing cervical HPV infection. Measured with immunoSEQ multiplex PCR; TCRdb has only the in-frame clones, and not every one. The sample data list 25,000 to 35,000 clones. The material sequenced was blood buffy coat. These receptors were obtained from a woman aged 18 to 75 with a cervical HPV16 infection that either progressed to CIN3+ or cleared (not recorded which).

A remark on this clone: The CDR3 end falls 3 residues outside the read, so it is completed with the germline J gene. This chain uses TRBV7-9 with TRBJ2-2; 7 nucleotides agree with TRBD1. This CDR3 region has 14 residues. J lost 0 bases, V lost 5 bases, and 0 bases had no gene match. The germline gives CDR1 SEHNR, CDR2 FQNEAQ (reference sequence). CDR3 residues: CASSTGANTGELFF. The part of the CDR3 DNA that was read is TGTGCCAGCAGCACAGGGGCGAACACCGGGGAG.

The DNA read from the CDR3 is TGCAGTGCCGAAAGGGGGCAGGGTAATTCACCG. Translation: CSAERGQGNSP. The whole CDR3 region reads CSAERGQGNSPLFF. The rearrangement links TRBV20-1 to TRBJ2-2; 7 nucleotides match TRBD1. The read terminates 3 residues before the CDR3 end, so the remaining end is supplied by the germline J gene. This CDR3 is built from 14 residues. Germline lookup yields CDR1 DFQATT and CDR2 SNEGSKA (reference sequence).

Turning to this clone: The missing CDR3 end, 3 residues past where the read stops, is filled in from the germline J gene. The chain has TRBV7-9 and TRBJ1-1; TRBD1 might be the D (6 bases). The CDR3 contains 14 residues. Looked up from germline, CDR1 is SEHNR and CDR2 is FQNEAQ (reference sequence). The CDR3 reads CASSKREGDYEAFF. CDR3 bases read: TGTGCCAGCAGCAAAAGGGAGGGGGACTACGAG.

In the case of this clone: Sequencing ends 3 residues short of the CDR3 end; the germline J gene provides the rest. The chain recombines TRBV30 with TRBJ1-2, with 9 bases aligning to TRBD1. Germline lookup yields CDR1 GTSNPN and CDR2 SVGIG (reference sequence). This CDR3 region has 15 residues. The CDR3 spells CAWSHPTGQGNGYTF. CDR3 bases read: TGTGCCTGGTCTCATCCTACGGGACAGGGTAACGGC.

On this clone: From the germline J gene comes the end of the CDR3, since the read stops 3 residues before it. J is TRBJ1-1 and V is TRBV11-2; D is ambiguous. Germline V gene data show CDR1 as SGHAT and CDR2 as FQNNGV. Trimming cost V 5 bases and J 4 bases, with 5 bases left between them. This CDR3 spans 11 amino acids. The CDR3 reads CASSLLTEAFF. CDR3 bases read: TGTGCCAGCAGCCTTCTCACTGAA.